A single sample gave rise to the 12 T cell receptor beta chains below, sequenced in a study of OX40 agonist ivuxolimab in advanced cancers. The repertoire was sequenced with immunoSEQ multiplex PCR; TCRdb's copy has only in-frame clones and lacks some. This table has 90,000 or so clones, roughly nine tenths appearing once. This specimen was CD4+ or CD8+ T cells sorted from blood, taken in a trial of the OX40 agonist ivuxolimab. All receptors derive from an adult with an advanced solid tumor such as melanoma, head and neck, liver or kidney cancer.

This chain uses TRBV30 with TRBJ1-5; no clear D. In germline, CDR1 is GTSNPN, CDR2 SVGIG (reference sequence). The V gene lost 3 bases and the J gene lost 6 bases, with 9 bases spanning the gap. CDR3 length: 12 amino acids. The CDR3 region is CAWSLTRQPQHF. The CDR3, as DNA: TGTGCCTGGAGCCTCACCCGTCAGCCCCAGCATTTT.

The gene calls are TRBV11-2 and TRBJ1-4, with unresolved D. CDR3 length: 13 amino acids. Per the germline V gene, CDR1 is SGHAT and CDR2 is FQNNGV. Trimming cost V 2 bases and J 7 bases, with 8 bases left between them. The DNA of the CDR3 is TGTGCCAGCAGCTTACAACGTTCTGAAAAACTGTTTTTT. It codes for CASSLQRSEKLFF. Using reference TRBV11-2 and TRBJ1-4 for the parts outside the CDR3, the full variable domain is EAGVAQSPRYKIIEKRQSVAFWCNPISGHATLYWYQQILGQGPKLLIQFQNNGVVDDSQLPKDRFSAERLKGVDSTLKIQPAKLEDSAVYLCASSLQRSEKLFFGSGTQLSVL.

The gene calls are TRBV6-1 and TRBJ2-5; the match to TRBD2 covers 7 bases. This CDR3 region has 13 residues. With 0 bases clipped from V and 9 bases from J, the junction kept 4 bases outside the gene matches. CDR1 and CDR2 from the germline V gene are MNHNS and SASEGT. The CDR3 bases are TGTGCCAGCAGTGAAGCCCGCGGGGGTGCCCAGTACTTC. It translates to CASSEARGGAQYF.

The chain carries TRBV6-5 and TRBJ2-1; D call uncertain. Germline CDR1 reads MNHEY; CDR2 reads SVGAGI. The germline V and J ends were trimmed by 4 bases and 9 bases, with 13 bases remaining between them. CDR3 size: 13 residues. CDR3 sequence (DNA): TGTGCCAGCAGTTCCGCGGCGAAAGGTGAGCAGTTCTTC. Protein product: CASSSAAKGEQFF.

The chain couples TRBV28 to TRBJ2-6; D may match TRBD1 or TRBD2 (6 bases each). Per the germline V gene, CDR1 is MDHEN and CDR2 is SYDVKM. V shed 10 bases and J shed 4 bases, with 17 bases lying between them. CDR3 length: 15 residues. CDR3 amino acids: CAIAIPGAGANVLTF. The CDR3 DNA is TGTGCCATCGCAATCCCGGGGGCCGGGGCCAACGTCCTGACTTTC.

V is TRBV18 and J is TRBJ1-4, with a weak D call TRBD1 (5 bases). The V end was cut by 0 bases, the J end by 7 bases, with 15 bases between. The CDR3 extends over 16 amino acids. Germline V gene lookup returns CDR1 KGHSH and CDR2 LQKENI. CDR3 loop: CASSPPGRRGSEKLFF. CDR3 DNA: TGTGCCAGCTCACCACCGGGTCGACGGGGGAGTGAAAAACTGTTTTTT.

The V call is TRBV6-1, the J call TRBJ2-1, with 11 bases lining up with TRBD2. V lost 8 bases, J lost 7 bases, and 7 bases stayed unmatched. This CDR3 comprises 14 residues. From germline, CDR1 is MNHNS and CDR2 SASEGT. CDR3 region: CASQTSGMWNEQFF. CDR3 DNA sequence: TGTGCCAGCCAGACTAGCGGGATGTGGAATGAGCAGTTCTTC.

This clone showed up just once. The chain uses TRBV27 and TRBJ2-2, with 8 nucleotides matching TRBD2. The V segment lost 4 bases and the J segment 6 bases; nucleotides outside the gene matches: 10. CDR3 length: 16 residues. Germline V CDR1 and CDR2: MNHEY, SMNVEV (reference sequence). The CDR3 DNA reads TGTGCCAGCAGTTCCCCTTCGGGAGGGCCCGCCGGGGAGCTGTTTTTT. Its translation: CASSSPSGGPAGELFF.

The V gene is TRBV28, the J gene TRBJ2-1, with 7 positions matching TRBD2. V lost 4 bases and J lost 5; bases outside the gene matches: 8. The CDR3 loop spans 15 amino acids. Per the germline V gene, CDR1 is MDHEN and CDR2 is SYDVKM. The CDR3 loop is CASSSSGLPNNEQFF. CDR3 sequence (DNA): TGTGCCAGCAGTTCCTCGGGACTACCTAACAATGAGCAGTTCTTC. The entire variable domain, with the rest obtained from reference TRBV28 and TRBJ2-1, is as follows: DVKVTQSSRYLVKRTGEKVFLECVQDMDHENMFWYRQDPGLGLRLIYFSYDVKMKEKGDIPEGYSVSREKKERFSLILESASTNQTSMYLCASSSSGLPNNEQFFGPGTRLTVL.

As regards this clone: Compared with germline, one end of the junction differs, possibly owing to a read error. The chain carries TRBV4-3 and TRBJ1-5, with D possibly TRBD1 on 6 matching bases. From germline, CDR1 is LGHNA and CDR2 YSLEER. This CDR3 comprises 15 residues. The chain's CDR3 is CASSQEVGGNQPQHF. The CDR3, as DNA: TGCGCCAGCAGCCAAGAAGTGGGGGGCAACCAGCCCCAGCATTTT.

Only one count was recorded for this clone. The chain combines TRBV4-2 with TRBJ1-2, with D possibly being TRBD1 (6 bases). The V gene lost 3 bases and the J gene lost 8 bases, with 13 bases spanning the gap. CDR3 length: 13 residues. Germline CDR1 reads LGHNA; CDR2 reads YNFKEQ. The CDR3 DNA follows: TGTGCCAGCAGCCAGGCACAGGGTCGCGGCTACACCTTC. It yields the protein CASSQAQGRGYTF.

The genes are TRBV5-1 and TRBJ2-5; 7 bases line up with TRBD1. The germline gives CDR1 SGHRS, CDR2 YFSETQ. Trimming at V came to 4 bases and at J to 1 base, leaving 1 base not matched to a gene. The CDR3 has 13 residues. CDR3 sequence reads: CASSQGVQETQYF. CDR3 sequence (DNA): TGCGCCAGCAGCCAGGGGGTCCAAGAGACCCAGTACTTC.